The 4 T cell receptor beta chains in this list originate from one sample, sequenced in a study of beta chain features in type 1 diabetes. As every portion of the isolated RNA was reverse transcribed, the sequencing read expressed TCRB transcripts. TCRdb keeps only in-frame clones here, not all; method: immunoSEQ multiplex PCR. The sample has about half a million clones; about 32% are singletons. The source material was naive CD4+ T cells from blood. The source is a man aged 18 to 29 in good health.

This clone was observed a handful of times. One end of the junction fails to match germline, which may point to a read error. V gene TRBV7-2 combines with J gene TRBJ2-7; 9 nucleotides align to TRBD2. The germline gives CDR1 SGHTA, CDR2 FQGNSA. CDR3 size: 14 residues. CDR3 sequence: CASSLAGPSYEQYF. In DNA form, the CDR3 reads TGTGCCAGCAGCCTAGCGGGACCCTCCTACGAGCAGTACTTC.

This clone turned up a few times. This chain joins TRBV25-1 and TRBJ1-1; D unresolved. Per germline, CDR1 MGHDK and CDR2 SYGVNS. Trimming pared 5 bases from V and 10 bases from J, leaving 11 bases between. The CDR3 is 11 residues long. The CDR3 sequence is CASSSPRGAFF. The CDR3 DNA reads TGTGCCAGCAGTTCTCCCCGGGGAGCTTTCTTT.

The V gene is TRBV5-1, the J gene TRBJ2-3; D remains ambiguous. V was shortened by 7 bases and J by 2 bases, with 11 bases between the two germline ends. Germline loops: CDR1 SGHRS, CDR2 YFSETQ. This CDR3 is built from 13 residues. For the CDR3, the DNA is TGCGCCAGCCGACTCGGATACACAGATACGCAGTATTTT. This translates into CASRLGYTDTQYF.

The J gene is TRBJ2-3, the V gene TRBV7-6; TRBD1 agrees at 10 bases. The CDR3 is 13 amino acids. CDR1 is SGHVS and CDR2 is FNYEAQ in the germline V gene. V dropped 8 bases and J dropped 1; count of bases not matched to a gene: 0. DNA for the CDR3: TGTGCCAGCGGGACAGGGGGCACAGATACGCAGTATTTT. It codes for CASGTGGTDTQYF.